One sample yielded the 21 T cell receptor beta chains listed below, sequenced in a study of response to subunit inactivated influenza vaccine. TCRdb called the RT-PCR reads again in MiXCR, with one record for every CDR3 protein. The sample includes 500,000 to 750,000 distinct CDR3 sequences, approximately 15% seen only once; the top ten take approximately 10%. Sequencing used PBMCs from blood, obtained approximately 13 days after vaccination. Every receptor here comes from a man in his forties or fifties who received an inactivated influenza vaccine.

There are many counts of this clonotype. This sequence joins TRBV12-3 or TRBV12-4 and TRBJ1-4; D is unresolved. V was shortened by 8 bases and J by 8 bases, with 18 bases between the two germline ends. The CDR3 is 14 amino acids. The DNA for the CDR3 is TGTGCCAGCGTGAGAGGGCCAGCACGGGAAAAACTGTTTTTT. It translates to CASVRGPAREKLFF.

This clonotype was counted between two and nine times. The CDR3 sequence is CASSLGDRVGNEKLFF. Here the CDR3 DNA reads TGCGCCAGCAGCTTGGGGGACAGGGTCGGAAATGAAAAACTGTTTTTT. V usage is TRBV5-1 and J usage is TRBJ1-4, with 9 bases identical to TRBD1. The CDR3 totals 16 residues. Germline CDR1 is SGHRS and CDR2 is YFSETQ. Trimming cost V 0 bases and J 5 bases; bases outside gene matches: 5.

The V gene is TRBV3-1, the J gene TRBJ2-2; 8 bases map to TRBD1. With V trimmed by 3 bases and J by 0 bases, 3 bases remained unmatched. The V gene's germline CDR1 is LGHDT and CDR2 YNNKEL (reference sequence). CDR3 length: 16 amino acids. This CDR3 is CASSQDRVSNTGELFF. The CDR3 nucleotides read TGTGCCAGCAGCCAGGACAGGGTTTCGAACACCGGGGAGCTGTTTTTT.

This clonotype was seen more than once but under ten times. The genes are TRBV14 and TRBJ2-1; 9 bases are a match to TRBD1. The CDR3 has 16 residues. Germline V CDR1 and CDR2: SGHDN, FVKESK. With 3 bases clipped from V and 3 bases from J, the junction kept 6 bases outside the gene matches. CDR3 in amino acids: CASSHYRDRDYNEQFF. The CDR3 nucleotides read TGTGCCAGCAGCCACTACCGGGACAGGGACTACAATGAGCAGTTCTTC.

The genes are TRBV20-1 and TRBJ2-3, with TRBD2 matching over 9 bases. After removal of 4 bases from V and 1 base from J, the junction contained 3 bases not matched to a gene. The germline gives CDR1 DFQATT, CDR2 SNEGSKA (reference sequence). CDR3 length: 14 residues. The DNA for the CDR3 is TGCAGTGCTAACCTAGCGGGGCGCACAGATACGCAGTATTTT. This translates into CSANLAGRTDTQYF.

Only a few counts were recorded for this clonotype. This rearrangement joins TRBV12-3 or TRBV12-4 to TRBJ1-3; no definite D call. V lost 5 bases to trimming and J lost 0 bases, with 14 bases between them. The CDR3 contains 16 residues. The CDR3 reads CASSPTFFYSGNTIYF. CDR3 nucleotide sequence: TGTGCCAGCAGTCCGACCTTTTTTTACTCTGGAAACACCATATATTTT.

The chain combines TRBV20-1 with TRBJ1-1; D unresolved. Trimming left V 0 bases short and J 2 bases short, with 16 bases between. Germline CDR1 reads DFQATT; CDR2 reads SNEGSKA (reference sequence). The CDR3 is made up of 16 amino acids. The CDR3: CSARDPRPGTNTEAFF. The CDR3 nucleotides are TGCAGTGCTAGAGATCCCCGGCCAGGCACAAACACTGAAGCTTTCTTT.

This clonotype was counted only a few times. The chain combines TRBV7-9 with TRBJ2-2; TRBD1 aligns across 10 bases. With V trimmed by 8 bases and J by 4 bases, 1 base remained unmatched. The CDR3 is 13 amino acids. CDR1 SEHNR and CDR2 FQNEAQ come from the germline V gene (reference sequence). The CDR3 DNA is TGTGCCAGCGGGACAGGGGCCACCGGGGAGCTGTTTTTT. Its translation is CASGTGATGELFF.

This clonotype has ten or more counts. DNA for the CDR3: TGTGCCAGCAGTCCCGCTATGAACACTGAAGCTTTCTTT. Amino acid sequence: CASSPAMNTEAFF. This chain uses TRBV28 with TRBJ1-1; D is unclear. V was trimmed by 5 bases and J by 0 bases, leaving 7 bases between them. Germline V gene sequence: CDR1 MDHEN, CDR2 SYDVKM. The CDR3 covers 13 residues.

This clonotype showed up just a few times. CDR3 sequence reads: CASSPRDPFTGANVLTF. The DNA for the CDR3 is TGCGCCAGCAGCCCAAGGGACCCTTTCACTGGGGCCAACGTCCTGACTTTC. This chain links TRBV5-1 with TRBJ2-6; D could derive from TRBD1 or TRBD2 (5 bases each). Trimming left V 4 bases short and J 2 bases short, with 16 bases between. Per the germline V gene, CDR1 is SGHRS and CDR2 is YFSETQ. The CDR3 is 17 residues long.

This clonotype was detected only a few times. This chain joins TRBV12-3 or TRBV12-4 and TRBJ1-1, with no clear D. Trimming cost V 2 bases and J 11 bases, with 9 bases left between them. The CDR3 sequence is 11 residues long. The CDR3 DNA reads TGTGCCAGCAGTTTAACACCCTGGGCTTTCTTT. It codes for CASSLTPWAFF.

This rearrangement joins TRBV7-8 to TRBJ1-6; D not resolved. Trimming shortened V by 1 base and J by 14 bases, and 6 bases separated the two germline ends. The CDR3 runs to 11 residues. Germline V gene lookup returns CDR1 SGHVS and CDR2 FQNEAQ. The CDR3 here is CASSLGEALHF. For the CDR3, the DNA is TGTGCCAGCAGCTTAGGAGAGGCCCTCCACTTT. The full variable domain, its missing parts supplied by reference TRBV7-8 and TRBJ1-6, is GAGVSQSPRYKVAKRGQDVALRCDPISGHVSLFWYQQALGQGPEFLTYFQNEAQLDKSGLPSDRFFAERPEGSVSTLKIQRTQQEDSAVYLCASSLGEALHFGNGTRLTVT.

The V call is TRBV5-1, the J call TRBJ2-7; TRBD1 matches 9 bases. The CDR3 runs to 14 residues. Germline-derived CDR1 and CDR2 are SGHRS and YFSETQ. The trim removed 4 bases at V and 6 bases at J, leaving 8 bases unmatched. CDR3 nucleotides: TGCGCCAGCAGCCCCCGGGACAGGGTGAGCGAGCAGTACTTC. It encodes CASSPRDRVSEQYF.

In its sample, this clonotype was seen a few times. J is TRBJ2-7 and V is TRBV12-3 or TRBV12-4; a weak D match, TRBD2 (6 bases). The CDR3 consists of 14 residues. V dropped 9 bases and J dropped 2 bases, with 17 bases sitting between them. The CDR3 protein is CASRSGGLTYEQYF. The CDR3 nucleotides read TGTGCCAGTAGGTCTGGGGGGTTGACCTACGAGCAGTACTTC.

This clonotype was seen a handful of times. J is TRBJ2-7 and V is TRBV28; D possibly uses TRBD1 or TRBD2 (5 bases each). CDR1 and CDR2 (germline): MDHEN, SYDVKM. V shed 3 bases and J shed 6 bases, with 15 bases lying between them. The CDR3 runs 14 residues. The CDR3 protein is CASSFGDPRSEQYF. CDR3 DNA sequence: TGTGCCAGCAGTTTTGGGGACCCCAGAAGCGAGCAGTACTTC.

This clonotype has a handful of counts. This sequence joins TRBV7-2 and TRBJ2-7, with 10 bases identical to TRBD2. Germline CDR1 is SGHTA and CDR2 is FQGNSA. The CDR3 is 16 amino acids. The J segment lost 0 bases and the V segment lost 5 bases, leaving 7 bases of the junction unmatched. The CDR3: CASSRGGTSASYEQYF. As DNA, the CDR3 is TGTGCCAGCAGCCGGGGGGGGACTAGCGCCTCCTACGAGCAGTACTTC.

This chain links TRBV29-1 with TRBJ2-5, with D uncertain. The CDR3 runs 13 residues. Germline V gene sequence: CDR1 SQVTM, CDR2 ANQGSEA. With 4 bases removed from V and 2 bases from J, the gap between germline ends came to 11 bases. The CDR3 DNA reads TGCAGCGTTGTCCATCCTAATCAAGAGACCCAGTACTTC. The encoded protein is CSVVHPNQETQYF.

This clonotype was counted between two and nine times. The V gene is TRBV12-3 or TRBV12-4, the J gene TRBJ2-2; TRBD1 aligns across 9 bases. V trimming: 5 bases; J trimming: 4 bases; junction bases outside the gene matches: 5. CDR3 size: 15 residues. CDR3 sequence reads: CASSRGTGLTGELFF. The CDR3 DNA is TGTGCCAGCAGTCGAGGGACAGGGCTCACCGGGGAGCTGTTTTTT.

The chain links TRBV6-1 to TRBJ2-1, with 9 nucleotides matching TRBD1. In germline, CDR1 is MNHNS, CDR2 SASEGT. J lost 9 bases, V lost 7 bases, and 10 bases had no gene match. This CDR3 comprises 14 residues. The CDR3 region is CASKSGQGMGEQFF. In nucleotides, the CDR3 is TGTGCCAGCAAGTCCGGACAGGGGATGGGTGAGCAGTTCTTC.

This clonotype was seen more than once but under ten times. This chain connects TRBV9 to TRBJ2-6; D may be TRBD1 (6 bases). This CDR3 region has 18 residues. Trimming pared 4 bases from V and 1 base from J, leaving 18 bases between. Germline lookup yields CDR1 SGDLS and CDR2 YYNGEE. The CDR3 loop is CASSPVAGATSGANVLTF. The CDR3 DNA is TGTGCCAGCAGCCCCGTAGCAGGGGCGACTTCTGGGGCCAACGTCCTGACTTTC.

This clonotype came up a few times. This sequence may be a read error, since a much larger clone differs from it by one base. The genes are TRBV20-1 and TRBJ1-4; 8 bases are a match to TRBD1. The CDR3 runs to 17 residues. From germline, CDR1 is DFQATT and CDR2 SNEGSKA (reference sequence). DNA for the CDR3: TGCTGTGCTAGAGATCTCGGCAGGGGGCTTGATAATGAAAAACTGTTTTTT. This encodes CCARDLGRGLDNEKLFF.